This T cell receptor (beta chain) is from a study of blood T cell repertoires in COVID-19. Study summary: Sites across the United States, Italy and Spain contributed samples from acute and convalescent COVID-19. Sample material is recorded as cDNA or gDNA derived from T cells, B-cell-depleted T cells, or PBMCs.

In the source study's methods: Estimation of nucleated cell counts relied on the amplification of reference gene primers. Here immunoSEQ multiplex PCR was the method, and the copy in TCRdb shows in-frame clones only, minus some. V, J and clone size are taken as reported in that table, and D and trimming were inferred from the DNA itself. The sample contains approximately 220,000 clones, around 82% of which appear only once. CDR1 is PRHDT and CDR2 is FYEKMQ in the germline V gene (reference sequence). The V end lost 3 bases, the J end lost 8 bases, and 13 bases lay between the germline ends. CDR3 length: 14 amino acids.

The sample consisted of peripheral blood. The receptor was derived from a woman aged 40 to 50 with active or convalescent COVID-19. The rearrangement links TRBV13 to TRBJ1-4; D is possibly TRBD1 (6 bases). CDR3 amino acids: CASSLGQGSEKLFF. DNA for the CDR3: TGTGCCAGCAGCTTGGGGCAGGGGAGCGAAAAACTGTTTTTT.